This T cell receptor beta chain was sequenced during a study of blood T cell repertoires in COVID-19. Turning to the study itself: The study drew acute and convalescent COVID-19 samples from the United States, Italy and Spain. PBMCs, B-cell-depleted T cells, or T cells were the source of the cDNA or gDNA that made up the material.

The CDR3 is made up of 15 amino acids. Germline V gene data show CDR1 as MNHEY and CDR2 as SMNVEV (reference sequence). V lost 5 bases to trimming and J lost 7 bases; unmatched junction nucleotides: 11. As processed by the authors: Nucleated cell counts were estimated from reference gene primer amplification. Repertoires were generated with immunoSEQ multiplex PCR, while TCRdb's copy carries only in-frame clones and drops some. The V and J calls and clone size were taken over from that table, and D and trimming were inferred from the DNA. This table has fewer than 150,000 clones, roughly 79% appearing once.

This TCR was recovered from a man between 65 and 79 years old with acute or convalescent COVID-19. The material sequenced was peripheral blood. The rearrangement links TRBV27 to TRBJ1-5, with TRBD1 matching 7 bases. The DNA for the CDR3 is TGTGCCAGCAGTCCTTACAGGGGTCAGGGACAGCCCCAGCATTTT. Encoded protein: CASSPYRGQGQPQHF.